The 30 T cell receptor beta chains below were found in one sample sequenced in a study of OX40 agonist ivuxolimab in advanced cancers. Method: immunoSEQ multiplex PCR; TCRdb's copy keeps in-frame clones and lacks some. The sample consists of some 25,000 clones, roughly 83% of them appearing once. Sequencing used CD4+ or CD8+ T cells sorted from blood, obtained in a trial of the OX40 agonist ivuxolimab. Receptor source: an adult with an advanced solid tumor such as melanoma, head and neck, liver or kidney cancer.

The chain links TRBV7-3 to TRBJ1-2; D perhaps matches TRBD1 (6 bases). CDR3 length: 15 residues. Per germline, CDR1 SGHTA and CDR2 FQGTGA. Trimming cost V 3 bases and J 6 bases, with 17 bases left between them. The CDR3 spells CASSFLGAASDGYTF. CDR3 in DNA: TGTGCCAGCAGCTTTTTGGGGGCCGCCTCTGATGGCTACACCTTC.

This clone was found a few times. This CDR3 is CASSDPLDSPPFNYGYTF. The CDR3 region has the DNA TGTGCCAGCAGTGACCCACTGGACAGCCCACCCTTTAACTATGGCTACACCTTC. The chain links TRBV6-1 to TRBJ1-2; weak D call: TRBD1 (6 bases). CDR3 length equals 18 residues. Trimming removed 3 bases from V and 1 base from J, with 21 bases in between. CDR1 and CDR2 (germline): MNHNS, SASEGT.

This clone was recorded a few times. The V and J genes are TRBV4-2 and TRBJ1-4; no reliable D call. This CDR3 contains 15 residues. The V gene's germline CDR1 is LGHNA and CDR2 YNFKEQ. Deletions cut 8 bases from V and 3 bases from J, with 16 bases between. The CDR3 reads CASGNLRAANEKLFF. The CDR3 nucleotides read TGTGCCAGCGGCAATTTGAGAGCCGCTAATGAAAAACTGTTTTTT.

V usage is TRBV29-1 and J usage is TRBJ2-1, with D perhaps matching TRBD1 (6 bases). The V end lost 4 bases, the J end lost 6 bases, and 25 bases lay between the germline ends. Germline loops: CDR1 SQVTM, CDR2 ANQGSEA. The CDR3 has 17 amino acids. The CDR3 reads CSVVRRPIDRFRNEQFF. CDR3 nucleotide sequence: TGCAGCGTTGTTCGCCGTCCCATTGACAGGTTTCGCAATGAGCAGTTCTTC.

The chain recombines TRBV2 with TRBJ2-1; D is tentatively TRBD1 or TRBD2 (5 bases each). Germline V gives CDR1 SNHLY, CDR2 FYNNEI. This CDR3 region has 15 residues. The V gene lost 3 bases and the J gene lost 6 bases, with 15 bases spanning the gap. This chain's CDR3 is CASSDTRDRRNEQFF. The CDR3 DNA reads as TGTGCCAGCAGTGATACGAGGGACCGACGCAATGAGCAGTTCTTC. Variable domain in full (rest from reference TRBV2 and TRBJ2-1): EPEVTQTPSHQVTQMGQEVILRCVPISNHLYFYWYRQILGQKVEFLVSFYNNEISEKSEIFDDQFSVERPDGSNFTLKIRSTKLEDSAMYFCASSDTRDRRNEQFFGPGTRLTVL.

This sequence joins TRBV4-1 and TRBJ1-5; TRBD1 is a possible D gene (6 bases). V was clipped by 4 bases and J by 3 bases, with 13 bases between them. In germline, CDR1 is MGHRA, CDR2 YSYEKL. The CDR3 runs to 15 residues. The CDR3 loop is CASSLHRAFNQPQHF. The CDR3 DNA sequence: TGCGCCAGCAGCCTCCACAGGGCCTTCAATCAGCCCCAGCATTTT.

The CDR3 DNA reads TGTGCCAGCAGCTTCTCCTCCGGACATGACTCCTACGAGCAGTACTTC. Its protein is CASSFSSGHDSYEQYF. The genes are TRBV13 and TRBJ2-7; D possibly corresponds to TRBD1 (5 bases). CDR1 PRHDT and CDR2 FYEKMQ come from the germline V gene (reference sequence). The V end was cut by 3 bases, the J end by 0 bases, with 15 bases between. CDR3 size: 16 residues. Together with reference TRBV13 and TRBJ2-7, the CDR3 gives the full variable domain: AAGVIQSPRHLIKEKRETATLKCYPIPRHDTVYWYQQGPGQDPQFLISFYEKMQSDKGSIPDRFSAQQFSDYHSELNMSSLELGDSALYFCASSFSSGHDSYEQYFGPGTRLTVT.

This clone was detected only a few times. The J gene is TRBJ2-2, the V gene TRBV2, with TRBD1 matching 10 bases. This CDR3 region has 14 residues. J gave up 5 bases and V 8 bases, and 5 bases lay outside the gene matches. Germline loops: CDR1 SNHLY, CDR2 FYNNEI. Written as DNA, the CDR3 is TGTGCCAGCTCAGGGACAGGGGAAACCGGGGAGCTGTTTTTT. It translates to CASSGTGETGELFF.

The gene calls are TRBV5-1 and TRBJ2-7; 8 bases map to TRBD1. V gave up 3 bases and J gave up 6 bases; unmatched junction bases: 5. The CDR3 is 13 amino acids. Germline CDR1 SGHRS, CDR2 YFSETQ. This chain's CDR3 is CASSSAGGFEQYF. The DNA for the CDR3 is TGCGCCAGCAGCTCGGCAGGGGGCTTCGAGCAGTACTTC.

The table lists this clone with a count of one. CDR3 loop: CASSTRGDWSSGANVLTF. CDR3 sequence (DNA): TGTGCCAGCAGCACCAGGGGGGACTGGAGCTCTGGGGCCAACGTCCTGACTTTC. The genes are TRBV9 and TRBJ2-6; D perhaps matches TRBD1 (7 bases). The germline V gene encodes CDR1 SGDLS and CDR2 YYNGEE. The CDR3 has 18 amino acids. Trimming pared 4 bases from V and 0 bases from J, leaving 17 bases between. The whole variable domain, remainder taken from reference TRBV9 and TRBJ2-6, is DSGVTQTPKHLITATGQRVTLRCSPRSGDLSVYWYQQSLDQGLQFLIQYYNGEERAKGNILERFSAQQFPDLHSELNLSSLELGDSALYFCASSTRGDWSSGANVLTFGAGSRLTVL.

The chain links TRBV7-9 to TRBJ2-1, with a weak D call TRBD1 (6 bases). The CDR3 covers 15 residues. Trimming took off 5 bases at V and 5 bases at J, with 16 bases between the two ends. Germline V lookup: CDR1 SEHNR, CDR2 FQNEAQ (reference sequence). CDR3 nucleotides: TGTGCCAGCAGCCCATGGGGGCAGGGAAACAATGAGCAGTTCTTC. It specifies CASSPWGQGNNEQFF.

This chain's CDR3 is CASSGTGNIQYF. DNA for the CDR3: TGCGCCAGCTCTGGGACAGGGAACATTCAGTACTTC. The chain joins TRBV4-1 to TRBJ2-4; 9 bases map to TRBD1. The J segment lost 7 bases and the V segment lost 8 bases, leaving 3 bases of the junction unmatched. The germline gives CDR1 MGHRA, CDR2 YSYEKL. This CDR3 has 12 amino acids.

The gene calls are TRBV7-9 and TRBJ2-7; D might be TRBD1 (5 bases). This CDR3 is 14 amino acids long. Germline lookup yields CDR1 SEHNR and CDR2 FQNEAQ (reference sequence). V lost 5 bases to trimming and J lost 0 bases, with 11 bases between them. CDR3 loop: CASSTPTDSYEQYF. The CDR3 nucleotides read TGTGCCAGCAGCACCCCGACAGACTCCTACGAGCAGTACTTC.

The gene calls are TRBV11-2 and TRBJ2-7, with D tentatively TRBD2 (6 bases). The germline CDR1 and CDR2 sequences are SGHAT and FQNNGV. The CDR3 has 15 residues. V lost 5 bases and J 0 bases, leaving 14 bases between the germline ends. CDR3 in DNA: TGTGCCAGCAGCCCGGGACTCGCGACCTCCTACGAGCAGTACTTC. It is translated as CASSPGLATSYEQYF.

The chain recombines TRBV9 with TRBJ1-4; D gene unclear. Looked up from germline, CDR1 is SGDLS and CDR2 is YYNGEE. Trimming left V 3 bases short and J 4 bases short, with 7 bases between. The CDR3 is made up of 13 amino acids. The CDR3 is CASSGPHNEKLFF. Here the CDR3 DNA reads TGTGCCAGCAGCGGACCCCATAATGAAAAACTGTTTTTT.

On this clone itself: One end of the junction is discordant with germline, which a read error may explain. The genes are TRBV5-6 and TRBJ2-1; the D gene is possibly TRBD2 (5 bases). The CDR3 extends over 11 amino acids. CDR1 and CDR2 from the germline V gene are SGHDT and YYEEEE. This CDR3 reads CASSHGLAFLF. The DNA of the CDR3 is TGTGCCAGCAGCCACGGACTGGCTTTTCTCTTC. The full variable domain, its missing parts supplied by reference TRBV5-6 and TRBJ2-1, is DAGVTQSPTHLIKTRGQQVTLRCSPKSGHDTVSWYQQALGQGPQFIFQYYEEEERQRGNFPDRFSGHQFPNYSSELNVNALLLGDSALYLCASSHGLAFLFGPGTRLTVL.

The chain couples TRBV4-1 to TRBJ2-7; D is unclear. Germline V gene sequence: CDR1 MGHRA, CDR2 YSYEKL. Trimming removed 0 bases from V and 3 bases from J, with 12 bases in between. The CDR3 has 15 residues. CDR3 DNA sequence: TGCGCCAGCAGCCAAGATAATGGGCTAAACTACGAGCAGTACTTC. Protein: CASSQDNGLNYEQYF.

CDR3 amino acids: CASSMGISGETQYF. The DNA for the CDR3 is TGTGCCAGTAGTATGGGGATTTCGGGGGAGACCCAGTACTTC. The chain carries TRBV19 and TRBJ2-5; maybe TRBD2 (5 bases). The CDR3 length is 14 residues. The germline V gene has CDR1 LNHDA and CDR2 SQIVND (reference sequence). V was clipped by 3 bases and J by 5 bases, with 13 bases between them.

The genes are TRBV2 and TRBJ2-3; 12 positions agree with TRBD2. The CDR3 totals 16 residues. Losses at the gene ends were 2 bases for V and 4 bases for J; bases not matched to a gene: 4. CDR1 is SNHLY and CDR2 is FYNNEI in the germline V gene. CDR3 DNA: TGTGCCAGCAGTGAACCTAGCGGGGGGGCAGCAGATACGCAGTATTTT. Translating it yields CASSEPSGGAADTQYF. Together with reference TRBV2 and TRBJ2-3, the CDR3 gives the full variable domain: EPEVTQTPSHQVTQMGQEVILRCVPISNHLYFYWYRQILGQKVEFLVSFYNNEISEKSEIFDDQFSVERPDGSNFTLKIRSTKLEDSAMYFCASSEPSGGAADTQYFGPGTRLTVL.

V and J are TRBV5-4 and TRBJ2-7; TRBD1 matches at 9 bases. The CDR3 extends over 14 amino acids. The ends lost 0 bases at V and 4 bases at J; junction bases unmatched: 2. Germline V gene data show CDR1 as SGHNT and CDR2 as YYREEE (reference sequence). The CDR3 region has the DNA TGTGCCAGCAGCTTGGGGACAGGGGAATACGAGCAGTACTTC. Protein sequence: CASSLGTGEYEQYF.

The genes are TRBV7-9 and TRBJ1-1; no firm D call. The CDR3 has 15 residues. Germline V lookup: CDR1 SEHNR, CDR2 FQNEAQ (reference sequence). Deletions cut 8 bases from V and 1 base from J, with 17 bases between. The CDR3 is CASLGSWSANTEAFF. The CDR3 region has the DNA TGTGCCAGCTTAGGTTCTTGGAGTGCGAACACTGAAGCTTTCTTT.

As regards this clone: The CDR3 carries no conserved terminal phenylalanine or tryptophan, so it likely arises from a read error. This chain joins TRBV13 and TRBJ2-3; D is uncertain. The germline V gene has CDR1 PRHDT and CDR2 FYEKMQ (reference sequence). V lost 4 bases and J lost 9, with 14 bases in between. The CDR3 is made up of 13 amino acids. CDR3: CASSSRGTVTQYL. Written as DNA, the CDR3 is TGTGCCAGCAGCTCCCGCGGTACGGTAACGCAGTATCTT.

V usage is TRBV19 and J usage is TRBJ2-2, with 7 bases that match TRBD2. Germline V gives CDR1 LNHDA, CDR2 SQIVND (reference sequence). The CDR3 contains 16 residues. Trimming took 3 bases from V and 2 from J; bases not matched to a gene: 6. DNA of the CDR3: TGTGCCAGTAGTATGAGGTCTAGCGGCAACACCGGGGAGCTGTTTTTT. Its protein is CASSMRSSGNTGELFF.

This CDR3 is CASSRIGGSRVYEQYF. In DNA form, the CDR3 reads TGTGCCAGCAGTCGGATCGGCGGGAGTAGGGTTTACGAGCAGTACTTC. The V call is TRBV28, the J call TRBJ2-7, with 7 bases that match TRBD2. The CDR3 loop spans 16 amino acids. The V segment lost 5 bases and the J segment 4 bases; nucleotides outside the gene matches: 14. Germline V CDR1 and CDR2: MDHEN, SYDVKM.

This clone was counted a single time. The chain links TRBV7-9 to TRBJ1-5; 9 positions agree with TRBD1. This CDR3 is built from 14 residues. Looked up from germline, CDR1 is SEHNR and CDR2 is FQNEAQ (reference sequence). With V trimmed by 3 bases and J by 7 bases, 4 bases remained unmatched. The CDR3 DNA sequence: TGTGCCAGCAGCTTCACAGGGGGCGAACAGCCCCAGCATTTT. Its translation is CASSFTGGEQPQHF.

The chain couples TRBV9 to TRBJ2-5; TRBD2 aligns across 7 bases. The CDR3 is made up of 14 amino acids. Losses at the gene ends were 1 base for V and 3 bases for J; bases not matched to a gene: 3. Germline V gene lookup returns CDR1 SGDLS and CDR2 YYNGEE. Here the CDR3 reads CASSVNRGEETQYF. DNA for the CDR3: TGTGCCAGCAGCGTAAATCGGGGGGAAGAGACCCAGTACTTC. The entire variable domain, with the rest obtained from reference TRBV9 and TRBJ2-5, is as follows: DSGVTQTPKHLITATGQRVTLRCSPRSGDLSVYWYQQSLDQGLQFLIQYYNGEERAKGNILERFSAQQFPDLHSELNLSSLELGDSALYFCASSVNRGEETQYFGPGTRLLVL.

V gene TRBV29-1 combines with J gene TRBJ1-3; D is undetermined. CDR1 SQVTM and CDR2 ANQGSEA come from the germline V gene. The CDR3 loop spans 14 amino acids. Trimming stripped 6 bases from V and 0 bases from J, with 12 bases between. CDR3 sequence reads: CSVVELGSGNTIYF. The CDR3 DNA is TGCAGCGTGGTTGAGCTGGGCTCTGGAAACACCATATATTTT.

The chain recombines TRBV13 with TRBJ1-2; D is unclear. Germline assignment: CDR1 PRHDT and CDR2 FYEKMQ (reference sequence). CDR3 length equals 14 residues. The V end was cut by 5 bases, the J end by 2 bases, with 12 bases between. CDR3 sequence (DNA): TGTGCCAGCAGCCTCGGTCGCACAAACTATGGCTACACCTTC. Translation gives CASSLGRTNYGYTF.

This clone is classed as large (0.1 to 1%). The rearrangement links TRBV28 to TRBJ2-1, with a possible D match to TRBD1 (6 bases). Germline V CDR1 and CDR2: MDHEN, SYDVKM. This CDR3 is built from 15 residues. Trimming took 8 bases from V and 0 from J, leaving 14 bases between them. CDR3 sequence: CASQLDRSSYNEQFF. The CDR3 nucleotides read TGTGCCAGCCAGCTTGACAGGAGCTCCTACAATGAGCAGTTCTTC.

V usage is TRBV27 and J usage is TRBJ2-7; 8 bases line up with TRBD2. V dropped 6 bases and J dropped 4; count of bases not matched to a gene: 11. Germline CDR1 MNHEY, CDR2 SMNVEV (reference sequence). The CDR3 has 15 amino acids. In DNA form, the CDR3 reads TGTGCCAGCAGGGGCGGCGGGGGGCGGGGATACGAGCAGTACTTC. Residues: CASRGGGGRGYEQYF.